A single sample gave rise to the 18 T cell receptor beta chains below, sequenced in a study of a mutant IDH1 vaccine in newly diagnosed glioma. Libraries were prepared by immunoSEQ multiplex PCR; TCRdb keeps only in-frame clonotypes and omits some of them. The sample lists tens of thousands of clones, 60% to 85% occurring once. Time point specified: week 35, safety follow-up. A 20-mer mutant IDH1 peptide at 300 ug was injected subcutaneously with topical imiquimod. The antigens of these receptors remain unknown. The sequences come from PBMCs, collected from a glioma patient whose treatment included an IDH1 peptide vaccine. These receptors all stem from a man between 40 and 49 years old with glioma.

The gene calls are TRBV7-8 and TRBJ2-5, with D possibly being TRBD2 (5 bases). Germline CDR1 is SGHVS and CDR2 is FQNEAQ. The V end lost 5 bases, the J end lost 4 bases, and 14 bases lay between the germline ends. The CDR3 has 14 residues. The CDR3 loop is CASSPPPGRETQYF. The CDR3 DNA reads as TGTGCCAGCAGCCCCCCCCCGGGGAGAGAGACCCAGTACTTC.

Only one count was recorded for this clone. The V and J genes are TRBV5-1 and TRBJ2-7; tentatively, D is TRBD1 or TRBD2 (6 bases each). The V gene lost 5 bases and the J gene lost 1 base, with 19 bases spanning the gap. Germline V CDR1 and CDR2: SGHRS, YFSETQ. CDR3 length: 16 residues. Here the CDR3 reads CASRVGGGRGSYEQYF. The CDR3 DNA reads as TGCGCCAGCAGGGTTGGAGGGGGTCGAGGATCCTACGAGCAGTACTTC.

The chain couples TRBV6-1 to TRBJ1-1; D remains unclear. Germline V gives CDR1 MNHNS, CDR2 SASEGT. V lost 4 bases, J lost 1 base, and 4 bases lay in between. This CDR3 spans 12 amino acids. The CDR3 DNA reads TGTGCCAGCAGTGTACAGAACACTGAAGCTTTCTTT. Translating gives CASSVQNTEAFF.

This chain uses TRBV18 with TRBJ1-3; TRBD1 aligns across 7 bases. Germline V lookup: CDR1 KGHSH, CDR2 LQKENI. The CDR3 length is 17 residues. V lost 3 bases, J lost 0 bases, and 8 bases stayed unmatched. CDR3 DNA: TGTGCCAGCTCACCGTACATGGGGACAGTCTCTGGAAACACCATATATTTT. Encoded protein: CASSPYMGTVSGNTIYF.

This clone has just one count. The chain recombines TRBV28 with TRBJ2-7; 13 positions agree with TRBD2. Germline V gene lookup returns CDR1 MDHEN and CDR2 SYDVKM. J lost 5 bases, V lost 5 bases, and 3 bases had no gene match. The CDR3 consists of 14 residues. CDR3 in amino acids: CASSLGLAGDEQYV. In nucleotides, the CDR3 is TGTGCCAGCAGTCTAGGACTAGCGGGAGACGAGCAGTACGTC.

As DNA, the CDR3 is TGTGCCACCAGCAACTATCAGGGACCTGGGGCCAACGTCCTGACTTTC. Residues: CATSNYQGPGANVLTF. The rearrangement links TRBV15 to TRBJ2-6, with D perhaps matching TRBD1 or TRBD2 (5 bases each). Trimming left V 4 bases short and J 2 bases short, with 12 bases between. The CDR3 spans 16 residues. Germline CDR1 is LNHNV and CDR2 is YYDKDF (reference sequence).

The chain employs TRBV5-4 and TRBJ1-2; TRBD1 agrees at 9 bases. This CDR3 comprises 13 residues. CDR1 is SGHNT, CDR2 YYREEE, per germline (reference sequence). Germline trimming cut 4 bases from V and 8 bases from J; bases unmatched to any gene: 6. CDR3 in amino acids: CASSPGTGRGYTF. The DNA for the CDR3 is TGTGCCAGCAGCCCCGGGACAGGGCGGGGCTACACCTTC.

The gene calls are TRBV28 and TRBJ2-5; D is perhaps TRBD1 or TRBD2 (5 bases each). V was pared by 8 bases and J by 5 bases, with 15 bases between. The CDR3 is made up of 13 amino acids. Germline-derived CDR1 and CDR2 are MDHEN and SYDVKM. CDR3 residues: CASLSLGDETQYF. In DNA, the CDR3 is TGTGCCAGCCTTTCACTCGGGGACGAGACCCAGTACTTC.

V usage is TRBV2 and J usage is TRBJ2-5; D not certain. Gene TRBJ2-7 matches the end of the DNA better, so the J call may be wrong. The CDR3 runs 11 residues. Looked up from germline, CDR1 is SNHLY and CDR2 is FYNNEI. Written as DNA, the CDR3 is TGTGCCAGCAGTGTCCAGAACGAGCAGTACTTC. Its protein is CASSVQNEQYF.

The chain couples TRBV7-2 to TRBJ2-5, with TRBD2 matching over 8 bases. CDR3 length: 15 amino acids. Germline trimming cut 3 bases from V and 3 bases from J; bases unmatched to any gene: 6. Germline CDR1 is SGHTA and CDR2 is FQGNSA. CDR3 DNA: TGTGCCAGCAGCTTCGACACCGGGAGGGAAGAGACCCAGTACTTC. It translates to CASSFDTGREETQYF.

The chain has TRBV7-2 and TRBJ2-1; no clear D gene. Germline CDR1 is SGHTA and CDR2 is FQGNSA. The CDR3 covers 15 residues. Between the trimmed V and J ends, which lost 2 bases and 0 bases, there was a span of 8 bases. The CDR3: CASSLQRSSYNEQFF. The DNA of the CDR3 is TGTGCCAGCAGCTTACAGAGGAGCTCCTACAATGAGCAGTTCTTC.

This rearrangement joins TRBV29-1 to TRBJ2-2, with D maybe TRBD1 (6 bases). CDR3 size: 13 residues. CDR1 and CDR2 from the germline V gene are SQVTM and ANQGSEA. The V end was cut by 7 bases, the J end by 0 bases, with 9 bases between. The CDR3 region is CSAGETNTGELFF. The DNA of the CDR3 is TGCAGCGCAGGGGAAACGAACACCGGGGAGCTGTTTTTT.

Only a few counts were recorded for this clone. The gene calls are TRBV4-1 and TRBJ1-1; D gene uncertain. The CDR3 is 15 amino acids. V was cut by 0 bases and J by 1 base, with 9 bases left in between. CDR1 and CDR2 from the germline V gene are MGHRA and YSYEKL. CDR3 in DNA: TGCGCCAGCAGCCAAGAGTATTACGGGAACACTGAAGCTTTCTTT. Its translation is CASSQEYYGNTEAFF.

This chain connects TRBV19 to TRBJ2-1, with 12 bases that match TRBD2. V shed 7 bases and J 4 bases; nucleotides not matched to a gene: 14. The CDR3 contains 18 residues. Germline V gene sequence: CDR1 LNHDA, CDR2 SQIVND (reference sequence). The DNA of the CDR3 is TGTGCCAGTACCCCGACTAGCGGGAGTGGGAATACTTACAATGAGCAGTTCTTC. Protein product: CASTPTSGSGNTYNEQFF.

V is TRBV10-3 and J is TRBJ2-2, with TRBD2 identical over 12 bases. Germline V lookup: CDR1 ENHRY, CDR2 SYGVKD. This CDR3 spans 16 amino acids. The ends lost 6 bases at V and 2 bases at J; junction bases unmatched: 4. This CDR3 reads CAISPGLAGNTGELFF. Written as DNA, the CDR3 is TGTGCCATCAGCCCCGGACTAGCGGGAAACACCGGGGAGCTGTTTTTT.

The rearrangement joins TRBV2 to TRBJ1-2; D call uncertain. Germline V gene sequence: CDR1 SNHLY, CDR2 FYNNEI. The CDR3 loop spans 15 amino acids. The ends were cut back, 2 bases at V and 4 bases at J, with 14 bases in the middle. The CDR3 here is CASSESRAEGYGYTF. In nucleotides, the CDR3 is TGTGCCAGCAGTGAATCGCGGGCCGAGGGCTATGGCTACACCTTC.

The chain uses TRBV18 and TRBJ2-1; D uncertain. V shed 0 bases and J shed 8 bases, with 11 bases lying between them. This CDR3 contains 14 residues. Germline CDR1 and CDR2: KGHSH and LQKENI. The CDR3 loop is CASSPPRPTDEQFF. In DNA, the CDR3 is TGTGCCAGCTCACCACCACGCCCGACGGATGAGCAGTTCTTC. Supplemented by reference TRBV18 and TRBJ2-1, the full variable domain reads NAGVMQNPRHLVRRRGQEARLRCSPMKGHSHVYWYRQLPEEGLKFMVYLQKENIIDESGMPKERFSAEFPKEGPSILRIQQVVRGDSAAYFCASSPPRPTDEQFFGPGTRLTVL.

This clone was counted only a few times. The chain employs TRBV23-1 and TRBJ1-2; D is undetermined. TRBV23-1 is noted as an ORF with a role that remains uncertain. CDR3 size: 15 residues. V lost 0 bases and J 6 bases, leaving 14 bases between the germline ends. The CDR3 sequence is CASSQSSRVPNGYTF. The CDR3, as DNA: TGCGCCAGCAGTCAATCGTCTAGGGTTCCGAATGGCTACACCTTC.